Following are 20 T cell receptor beta chains from one sample sequenced in a study of T cell responses to AZD1222 COVID-19 vaccine (dated by TCRdb to about 2021). What the time point label conveys for this sample: baseline before first vaccination. Libraries came from the immunoSEQ multiplex PCR assay. Held by TCRdb, this immuneACCESS table contains in-frame sequences only and omits some clones. Under half of the omission traces to an unresolved V gene where checked; the cause of the rest is unknown. The sample table lists roughly 150,000 clones, roughly 88% of them with a count of one. Around 3.6% of the sample comes from the top ten. Sequenced material: peripheral blood, taken on day 0 of AZD1222 vaccination. The receptors derive from an adult in good health.

This chain links TRBV5-1 with TRBJ1-1, with 7 bases identical to TRBD1. The CDR3 is 13 amino acids. With 4 bases clipped from V and 8 bases from J, the junction kept 8 bases outside the gene matches. Germline V gene sequence: CDR1 SGHRS, CDR2 YFSETQ. This CDR3 is CASSNGTATEAFF. Written as DNA, the CDR3 is TGCGCCAGCAGCAACGGGACAGCCACCGAAGCTTTCTTT.

The V gene is TRBV6-5, the J gene TRBJ1-5; 10 nucleotides agree with TRBD1. J gave up 2 bases and V 6 bases, and 4 bases lay outside the gene matches. This CDR3 region has 15 residues. The germline V gene has CDR1 MNHEY and CDR2 SVGAGI. CDR3 protein: CASRTGQGGNQPQHF. CDR3 DNA sequence: TGTGCCAGCAGAACCGGACAGGGGGGCAATCAGCCCCAGCATTTT.

CDR3: CASSPRSSWAGETFSYNEQFF. CDR3 coding DNA: TGTGCCAGCTCACCGCGCTCTTCATGGGCAGGGGAGACCTTCTCCTACAATGAGCAGTTCTTC. The chain carries TRBV18 and TRBJ2-1, with TRBD1 as a possible D gene (6 bases). This CDR3 contains 21 residues. Trimming cost V 3 bases and J 0 bases, with 27 bases left between them. Germline V gene sequence: CDR1 KGHSH, CDR2 LQKENI.

The CDR3 here is CAMSAGAGSGANVLTF. In DNA, the CDR3 is TGTGCCATGTCGGCGGGAGCGGGCTCTGGGGCCAACGTCCTGACTTTC. The chain joins TRBV10-3 to TRBJ2-6; 7 nucleotides line up with TRBD2. The ends lost 9 bases at V and 0 bases at J; junction bases unmatched: 8. Germline V gives CDR1 ENHRY, CDR2 SYGVKD. This CDR3 spans 16 amino acids.

The chain carries TRBV19 and TRBJ1-2, with 8 bases lining up with TRBD1. V lost 7 bases and J lost 4; bases outside the gene matches: 8. The V gene's germline CDR1 is LNHDA and CDR2 SQIVND (reference sequence). There are 14 residues in the CDR3. The CDR3 coding sequence is TGTGCCAGTACCTGGACAGGGACCCTCTATGGCTACACCTTC. It translates to CASTWTGTLYGYTF. The whole variable domain, filled in from reference TRBV19 and TRBJ1-2, reads DGGITQSPKYLFRKEGQNVTLSCEQNLNHDAMYWYRQDPGQGLRLIYYSQIVNDFQKGDIAEGYSVSREKKESFPLTVTSAQKNPTAFYLCASTWTGTLYGYTFGSGTRLTVV.

This sequence joins TRBV11-2 and TRBJ2-2; D is ambiguous. Trimming removed 11 bases at V and 0 bases at J, with 10 bases between. The CDR3 has 13 amino acids. The germline CDR1 and CDR2 sequences are SGHAT and FQNNGV. The CDR3: CASRTANTGELFF. The CDR3 DNA sequence: TGTGCCTCTAGGACGGCGAACACCGGGGAGCTGTTTTTT.

This chain uses TRBV6-2 or TRBV6-3 with TRBJ2-2; no reliable D call. CDR3 length: 16 residues. Trimming took off 5 bases at V and 7 bases at J, with 20 bases between the two ends. CDR1 is MNHEY and CDR2 is SVGEGT in the germline V gene. The CDR3 coding sequence is TGTGCCAGCAGTACGCTCCCACCGGAGAAGTTCGGGGAGCTGTTTTTT. Its translation: CASSTLPPEKFGELFF.

The chain uses TRBV28 and TRBJ2-3, with D perhaps TRBD1 (8 bases). Germline V CDR1 and CDR2: MDHEN, SYDVKM. The CDR3 contains 16 residues. With 2 bases removed from V and 1 base from J, the gap between germline ends came to 13 bases. The CDR3 is CASSLPAGQGTDTQYF. The DNA of the CDR3 is TGTGCCAGCAGTTTACCAGCGGGACAGGGCACAGATACGCAGTATTTT.

This clone was found once. The rearrangement links TRBV28 to TRBJ2-6; D ambiguous. The CDR3 runs 15 residues. Trimming took 0 bases from V and 1 from J, leaving 4 bases between them. The germline gives CDR1 MDHEN, CDR2 SYDVKM. The CDR3 bases are TGTGCCAGCAGTTTATGGGGGTCTGGGGCCAACGTCCTGACTTTC. Translating gives CASSLWGSGANVLTF. Together with reference TRBV28 and TRBJ2-6, the CDR3 gives the full variable domain: DVKVTQSSRYLVKRTGEKVFLECVQDMDHENMFWYRQDPGLGLRLIYFSYDVKMKEKGDIPEGYSVSREKKERFSLILESASTNQTSMYLCASSLWGSGANVLTFGAGSRLTVL.

The chain carries TRBV5-1 and TRBJ1-1, with TRBD1 matching 12 bases. V dropped 3 bases and J dropped 5; count of bases not matched to a gene: 8. In germline, CDR1 is SGHRS, CDR2 YFSETQ. The CDR3 spans 16 residues. The CDR3 protein is CASSWGGTGGTTEAFF. The CDR3 nucleotides read TGCGCCAGCAGCTGGGGAGGGACAGGGGGCACTACTGAAGCTTTCTTT. Full variable domain (remainder filled in from reference TRBV5-1 and TRBJ1-1): KAGVTQTPRYLIKTRGQQVTLSCSPISGHRSVSWYQQTPGQGLQFLFEYFSETQRNKGNFPGRFSGRQFSNSRSEMNVSTLELGDSALYLCASSWGGTGGTTEAFFGQGTRLTVV.

J is TRBJ1-2 and V is TRBV4-2; possible D gene TRBD1, 5 bases. The CDR3 totals 12 residues. V gave up 4 bases and J gave up 2 bases, with 5 bases separating them. Germline assignment: CDR1 LGHNA and CDR2 YNFKEQ. CDR3 sequence reads: CASSRDNYGYTF. CDR3 DNA: TGTGCCAGCAGCCGGGACAACTATGGCTACACCTTC.

The J gene is TRBJ2-3, the V gene TRBV5-1; 10 bases fit TRBD1. Germline-derived CDR1 and CDR2 are SGHRS and YFSETQ. The CDR3 sequence is 15 residues long. J was trimmed by 2 bases and V by 3 bases; bases with no gene match: 3. For the CDR3, the DNA is TGCGCCAGCAGCTCGGGGACAGGGGACACAGATACGCAGTATTTT. This codes for CASSSGTGDTDTQYF.

V is TRBV6-5 and J is TRBJ1-1; D unresolved. Germline values: CDR1 MNHEY, CDR2 SVGAGI. The CDR3 covers 13 residues. Trimming stripped 6 bases from V and 6 bases from J, with 14 bases between. CDR3 nucleotides: TGTGCCAGCAGCCCCAGCTCTGGGGCTGAAGCTTTCTTT. Protein product: CASSPSSGAEAFF.

The J gene is TRBJ2-1, the V gene TRBV19, with TRBD1 as a possible D gene (6 bases). CDR1 is LNHDA and CDR2 is SQIVND in the germline V gene (reference sequence). V lost 7 bases and J 7 bases, leaving 17 bases between the germline ends. The length of the CDR3 is 14 residues. The CDR3 spells CASNAREGENEQFF. The CDR3 DNA is TGTGCCAGTAACGCGCGTGAGGGGGAAAATGAGCAGTTCTTC.

This chain joins TRBV30 and TRBJ2-1; D not resolved. Trimming removed 5 bases from V and 5 bases from J, with 10 bases in between. From germline, CDR1 is GTSNPN and CDR2 SVGIG (reference sequence). This CDR3 has 12 amino acids. This CDR3 is CAWADWDNEQFF. Written as DNA, the CDR3 is TGTGCCTGGGCTGACTGGGACAATGAGCAGTTCTTC.

The CDR3 reads CASSYRTSGVSEETQYF. DNA of the CDR3: TGTGCCAGCAGCTATAGGACTAGCGGGGTGAGCGAAGAGACCCAGTACTTC. This chain joins TRBV11-2 and TRBJ2-5, with 12 bases aligning to TRBD2. There are 17 residues in the CDR3. Trimming cost V 4 bases and J 3 bases; bases outside gene matches: 9. Germline V gene sequence: CDR1 SGHAT, CDR2 FQNNGV.

The DNA of the CDR3 is TGTGCCAGCAGCTTAGTCGGGCAGAACACAGATACGCAGTATTTT. It is translated as CASSLVGQNTDTQYF. The chain joins TRBV7-9 to TRBJ2-3; D is uncertain. Trimming cost V 1 base and J 2 bases, with 10 bases left between them. The germline V gene has CDR1 SEHNR and CDR2 FQNEAQ (reference sequence). This CDR3 comprises 15 residues.

V usage is TRBV5-4 and J usage is TRBJ1-6, with 7 bases that match TRBD1. This CDR3 is built from 16 residues. CDR1 and CDR2 (germline): SGHNT, YYREEE (reference sequence). V lost 1 base, J lost 7 bases, and 8 bases stayed unmatched. In DNA form, the CDR3 reads TGTGCCAGCAGCTTGTGGAGGGGGGACAGCAATTCACCCCTCCACTTT. Translated: CASSLWRGDSNSPLHF.

This chain joins TRBV6-5 and TRBJ1-6, with TRBD1 as a possible D gene (5 bases). Trimming took off 4 bases at V and 5 bases at J, with 12 bases between the two ends. This CDR3 contains 15 residues. CDR1 and CDR2 (germline): MNHEY, SVGAGI. CDR3 protein: CASSLWETDNSPLHF. CDR3 coding DNA: TGTGCCAGCAGTTTATGGGAGACAGATAATTCACCCCTCCACTTT.

The V and J genes are TRBV5-4 and TRBJ1-1; D is ambiguous. Trimming removed 0 bases at V and 3 bases at J, with 18 bases between. CDR3 length: 17 residues. From germline, CDR1 is SGHNT and CDR2 YYREEE (reference sequence). The CDR3 DNA sequence: TGTGCCAGCAGCTTGGGTGGCAGGAGAGGTGATGACACTGAAGCTTTCTTT. Encoded protein: CASSLGGRRGDDTEAFF.